This passage covers 8 T cell receptor beta chains from one sample sequenced in a study of cytomegalovirus exposure and HLA in healthy donors. The PCR employed 60 Vbeta primers together with 13 Jbeta primers. TCRdb's table, derived via immunoSEQ multiplex PCR, lists solely in-frame clones and lacks some. The repertoire includes roughly 220,000 clones, around 80% of them detected once, and around 1.7% sits in the top ten. Sequencing used PBMCs. All receptors come from a man in his fifties in good health and CMV-seronegative.

The V call is TRBV27, the J call TRBJ2-3; 9 nucleotides line up with TRBD2. V trimming: 5 bases; J trimming: 4 bases; junction bases outside the gene matches: 4. Germline V gives CDR1 MNHEY, CDR2 SMNVEV (reference sequence). The CDR3 is 14 amino acids. The chain's CDR3 is CASSQGLAPDTQYF. In DNA, the CDR3 is TGTGCCAGCAGTCAAGGACTAGCGCCAGATACGCAGTATTTT.

The rearrangement uses TRBV5-4 and TRBJ2-1; 10 bases match TRBD1. This CDR3 spans 16 amino acids. After removal of 4 bases from V and 6 bases from J, the junction contained 10 bases not matched to a gene. CDR1 and CDR2 (germline): SGHNT, YYREEE (reference sequence). The chain's CDR3 is CASSPQYGTGVNEQFF. The CDR3 nucleotides read TGTGCCAGCAGCCCCCAATACGGGACAGGGGTCAATGAGCAGTTCTTC.

The rearrangement links TRBV15 to TRBJ2-4; TRBD1 aligns across 7 bases. The V gene end was trimmed by 6 bases and the J gene end by 8 bases; junction bases not matched to a gene: 7. Germline CDR1 reads LNHNV; CDR2 reads YYDKDF (reference sequence). CDR3 length: 13 residues. This chain's CDR3 is CATSYQGVDIQYF. The CDR3 DNA is TGTGCCACCAGTTACCAGGGGGTTGACATTCAGTACTTC.

This chain connects TRBV7-8 to TRBJ1-1, with D perhaps TRBD1 (5 bases). V lost 1 base and J 11 bases, leaving 23 bases between the germline ends. The CDR3 sequence is 16 residues long. Germline CDR1 and CDR2: SGHVS and FQNEAQ. CDR3 DNA sequence: TGTGCCAGCAGCTTAGGGCATGACAGCGCCCGGTTAGGTGCTTTCTTT. Protein product: CASSLGHDSARLGAFF. Using reference TRBV7-8 and TRBJ1-1 for the parts outside the CDR3, the full variable domain is GAGVSQSPRYKVAKRGQDVALRCDPISGHVSLFWYQQALGQGPEFLTYFQNEAQLDKSGLPSDRFFAERPEGSVSTLKIQRTQQEDSAVYLCASSLGHDSARLGAFFGQGTRLTVV.

The sample holds a few counts of this clone. The chain couples TRBV18 to TRBJ2-3, with D possibly TRBD2 on 6 matching bases. This CDR3 has 15 amino acids. Trimming took off 2 bases at V and 1 base at J, with 10 bases between the two ends. Per germline, CDR1 KGHSH and CDR2 LQKENI. CDR3 DNA: TGTGCCAGCTCACCAAGGCCTAGCGGCACAGATACGCAGTATTTT. Protein product: CASSPRPSGTDTQYF.

This clone was seen only a few times. CDR3 in DNA: TGTGCCAGTAGTATGAGTTTTAGCGGAGAGAGCACAGATACGCAGTATTTT. Translating gives CASSMSFSGESTDTQYF. The V gene is TRBV19, the J gene TRBJ2-3; tentatively, D is TRBD2 (6 bases). The V gene's germline CDR1 is LNHDA and CDR2 SQIVND (reference sequence). CDR3 size: 17 residues. The V and J ends lost 3 bases and 0 bases respectively, with 16 bases between them. The full variable domain, rest sourced from reference TRBV19 and TRBJ2-3, is DGGITQSPKYLFRKEGQNVTLSCEQNLNHDAMYWYRQDPGQGLRLIYYSQIVNDFQKGDIAEGYSVSREKKESFPLTVTSAQKNPTAFYLCASSMSFSGESTDTQYFGPGTRLTVL.

J is TRBJ2-7 and V is TRBV4-1; 10 bases map to TRBD2. The germline V gene has CDR1 MGHRA and CDR2 YSYEKL. The V and J ends lost 2 bases and 2 bases, in that order; junction bases with no gene match: 3. The CDR3 loop spans 15 amino acids. The CDR3 nucleotides read TGCGCCAGCAGCCAAAGGACTAGCGGAACCTACGAGCAGTACTTC. The encoded protein is CASSQRTSGTYEQYF.

The chain recombines TRBV6-6 with TRBJ2-7; possible D gene TRBD1, 5 bases. This CDR3 comprises 14 residues. V lost 3 bases and J 0 bases, leaving 9 bases between the germline ends. CDR1 and CDR2 (germline): MNHNY, SVGAGI (reference sequence). The CDR3 nucleotides read TGTGCCAGCAGTTATCAGGGTAGCTCCTACGAGCAGTACTTC. Residues: CASSYQGSSYEQYF.